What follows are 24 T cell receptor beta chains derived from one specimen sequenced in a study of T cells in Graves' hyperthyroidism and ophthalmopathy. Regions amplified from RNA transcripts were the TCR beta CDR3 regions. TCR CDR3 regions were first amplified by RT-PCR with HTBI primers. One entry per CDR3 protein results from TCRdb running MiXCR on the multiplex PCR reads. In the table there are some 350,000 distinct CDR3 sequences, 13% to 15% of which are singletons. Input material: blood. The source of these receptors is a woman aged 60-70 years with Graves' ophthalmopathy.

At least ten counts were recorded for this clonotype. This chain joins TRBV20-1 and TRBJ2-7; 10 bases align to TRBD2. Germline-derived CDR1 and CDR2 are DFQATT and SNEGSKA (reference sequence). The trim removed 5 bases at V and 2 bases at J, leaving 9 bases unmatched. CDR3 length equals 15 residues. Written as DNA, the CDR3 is TGCAGTGCTCGACCAAGGACTAGCGGACCCTACGAGCAGTACTTC. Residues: CSARPRTSGPYEQYF.

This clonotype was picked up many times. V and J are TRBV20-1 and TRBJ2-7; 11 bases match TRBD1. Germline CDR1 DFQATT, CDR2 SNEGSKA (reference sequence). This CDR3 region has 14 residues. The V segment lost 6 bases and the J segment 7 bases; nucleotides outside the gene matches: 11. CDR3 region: CSAPYGQGAGEQYF. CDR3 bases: TGCAGTGCCCCATACGGACAGGGGGCAGGGGAGCAGTACTTC.

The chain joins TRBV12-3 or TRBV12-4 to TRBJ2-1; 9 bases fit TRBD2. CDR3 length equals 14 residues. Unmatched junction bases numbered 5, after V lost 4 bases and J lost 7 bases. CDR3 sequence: CASSSVLAGNEQFF. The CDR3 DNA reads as TGTGCCAGCAGTTCTGTACTAGCGGGTAATGAGCAGTTCTTC.

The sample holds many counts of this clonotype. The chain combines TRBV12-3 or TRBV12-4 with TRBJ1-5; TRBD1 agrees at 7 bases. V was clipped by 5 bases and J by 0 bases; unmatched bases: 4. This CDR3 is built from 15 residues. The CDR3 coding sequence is TGTGCCAGCAGTAGGACAGGTAATAGCAATCAGCCCCAGCATTTT. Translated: CASSRTGNSNQPQHF.

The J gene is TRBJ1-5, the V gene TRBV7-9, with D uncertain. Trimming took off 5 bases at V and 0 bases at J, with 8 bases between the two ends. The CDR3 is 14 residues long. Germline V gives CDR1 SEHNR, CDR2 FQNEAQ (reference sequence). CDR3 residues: CASSDIYSNQPQHF. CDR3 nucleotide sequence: TGTGCCAGCAGCGACATTTATAGCAATCAGCCCCAGCATTTT.

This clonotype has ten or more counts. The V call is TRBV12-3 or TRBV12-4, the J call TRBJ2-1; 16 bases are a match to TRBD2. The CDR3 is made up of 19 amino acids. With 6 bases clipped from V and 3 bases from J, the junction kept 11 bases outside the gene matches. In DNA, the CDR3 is TGTGCCAGCAGCCCAGGCCCGGGACTAGCGGGAGGGCTCTACAATGAGCAGTTCTTC. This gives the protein CASSPGPGLAGGLYNEQFF.

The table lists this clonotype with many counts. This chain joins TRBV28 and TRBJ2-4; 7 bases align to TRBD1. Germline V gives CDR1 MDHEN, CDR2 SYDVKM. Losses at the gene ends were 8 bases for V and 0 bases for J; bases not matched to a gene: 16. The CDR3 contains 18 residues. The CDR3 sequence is CASWGTALEGIAKNIQYF. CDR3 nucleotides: TGTGCCAGCTGGGGGACAGCCCTTGAGGGGATAGCCAAAAACATTCAGTACTTC. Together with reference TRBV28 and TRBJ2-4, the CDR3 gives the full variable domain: DVKVTQSSRYLVKRTGEKVFLECVQDMDHENMFWYRQDPGLGLRLIYFSYDVKMKEKGDIPEGYSVSREKKERFSLILESASTNQTSMYLCASWGTALEGIAKNIQYFGAGTRLSVL.

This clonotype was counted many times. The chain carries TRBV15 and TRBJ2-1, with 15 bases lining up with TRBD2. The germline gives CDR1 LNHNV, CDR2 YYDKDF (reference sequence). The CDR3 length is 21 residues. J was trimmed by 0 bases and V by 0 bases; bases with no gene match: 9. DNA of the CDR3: TGTGCCACCAGCAGAGACCAGGGGGGACTAGCGGGAGGTTTCTCCTACAATGAGCAGTTCTTC. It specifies CATSRDQGGLAGGFSYNEQFF.

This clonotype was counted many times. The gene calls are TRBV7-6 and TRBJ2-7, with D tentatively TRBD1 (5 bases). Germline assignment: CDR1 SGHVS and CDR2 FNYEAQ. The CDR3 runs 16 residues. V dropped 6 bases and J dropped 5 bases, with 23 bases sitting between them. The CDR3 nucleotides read TGTGCCAGCAGGCTGGGCCGACAAGACAGTCGCGACGAGCAGTACTTC. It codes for CASRLGRQDSRDEQYF.

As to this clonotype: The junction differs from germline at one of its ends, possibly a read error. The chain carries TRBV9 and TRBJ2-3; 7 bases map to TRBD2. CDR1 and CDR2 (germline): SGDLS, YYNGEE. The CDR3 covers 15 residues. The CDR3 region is CASSPRTRSTNTQYF. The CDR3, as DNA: TGTGCCAGCAGCCCTCGGACTAGAAGCACAAATACGCAGTATTTT.

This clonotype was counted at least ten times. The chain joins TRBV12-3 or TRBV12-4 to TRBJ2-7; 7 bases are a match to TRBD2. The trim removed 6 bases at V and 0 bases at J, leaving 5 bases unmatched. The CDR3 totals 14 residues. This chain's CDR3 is CASRKRENSYEQYF. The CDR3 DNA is TGTGCCAGCAGAAAGCGGGAAAACTCCTACGAGCAGTACTTC.

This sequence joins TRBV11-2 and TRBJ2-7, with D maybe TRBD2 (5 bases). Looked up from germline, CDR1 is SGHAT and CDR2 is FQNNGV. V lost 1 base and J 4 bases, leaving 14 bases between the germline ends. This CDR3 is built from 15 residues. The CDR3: CASSLVGGLRYEQYF. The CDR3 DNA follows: TGTGCCAGCAGCTTAGTAGGCGGGTTAAGATACGAGCAGTACTTC.

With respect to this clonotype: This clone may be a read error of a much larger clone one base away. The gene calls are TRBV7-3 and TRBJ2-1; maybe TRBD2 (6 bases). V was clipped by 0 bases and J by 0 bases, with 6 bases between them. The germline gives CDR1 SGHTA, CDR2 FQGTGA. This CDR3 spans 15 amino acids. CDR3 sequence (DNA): TGTGCCAGCAGCTTAACGCGGGGCTCCTACAATGAGCAGTTCTTC. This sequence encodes CASSLTRGSYNEQFF.

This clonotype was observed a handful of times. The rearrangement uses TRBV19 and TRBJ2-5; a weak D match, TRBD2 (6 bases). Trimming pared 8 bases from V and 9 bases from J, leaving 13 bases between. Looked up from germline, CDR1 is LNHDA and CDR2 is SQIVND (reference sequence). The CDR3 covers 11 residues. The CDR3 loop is CASGLAVAQYF. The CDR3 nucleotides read TGTGCCAGTGGATTAGCGGTGGCCCAGTACTTC.

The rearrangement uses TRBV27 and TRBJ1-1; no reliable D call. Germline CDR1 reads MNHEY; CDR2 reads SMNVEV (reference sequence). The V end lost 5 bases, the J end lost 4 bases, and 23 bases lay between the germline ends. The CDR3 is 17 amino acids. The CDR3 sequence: CASSLNIPGPHGTEAFF. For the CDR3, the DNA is TGTGCCAGCAGTCTCAATATTCCGGGCCCACACGGCACTGAAGCTTTCTTT.

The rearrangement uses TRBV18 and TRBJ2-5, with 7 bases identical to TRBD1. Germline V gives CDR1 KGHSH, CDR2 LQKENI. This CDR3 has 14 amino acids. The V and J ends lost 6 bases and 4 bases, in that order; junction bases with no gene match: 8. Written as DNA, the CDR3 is TGTGCCAGCTCGAACGACAGGGACAGAGAGACCCAGTACTTC. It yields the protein CASSNDRDRETQYF.

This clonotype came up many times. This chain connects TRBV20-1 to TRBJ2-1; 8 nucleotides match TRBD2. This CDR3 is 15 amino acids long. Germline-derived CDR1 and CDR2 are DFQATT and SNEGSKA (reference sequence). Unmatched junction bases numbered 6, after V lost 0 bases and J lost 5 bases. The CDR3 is CSARDPSGSHNEQFF. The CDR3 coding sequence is TGCAGTGCTAGAGATCCCAGCGGGAGTCACAATGAGCAGTTCTTC.

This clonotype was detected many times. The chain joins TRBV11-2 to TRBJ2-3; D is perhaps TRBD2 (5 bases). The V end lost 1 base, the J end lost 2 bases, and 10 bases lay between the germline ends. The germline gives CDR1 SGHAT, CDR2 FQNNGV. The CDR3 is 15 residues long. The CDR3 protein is CASSLVAIYTDTQYF. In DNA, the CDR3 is TGTGCCAGCAGCTTAGTAGCGATCTACACAGATACGCAGTATTTT. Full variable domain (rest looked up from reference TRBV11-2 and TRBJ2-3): EAGVAQSPRYKIIEKRQSVAFWCNPISGHATLYWYQQILGQGPKLLIQFQNNGVVDDSQLPKDRFSAERLKGVDSTLKIQPAKLEDSAVYLCASSLVAIYTDTQYFGPGTRLTVL.

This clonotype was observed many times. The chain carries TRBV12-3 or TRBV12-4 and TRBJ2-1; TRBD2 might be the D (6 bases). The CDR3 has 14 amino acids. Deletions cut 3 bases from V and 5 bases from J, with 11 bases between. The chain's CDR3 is CASSLFSGDNEQFF. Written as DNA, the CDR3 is TGTGCCAGCAGTTTGTTTAGCGGCGACAATGAGCAGTTCTTC.

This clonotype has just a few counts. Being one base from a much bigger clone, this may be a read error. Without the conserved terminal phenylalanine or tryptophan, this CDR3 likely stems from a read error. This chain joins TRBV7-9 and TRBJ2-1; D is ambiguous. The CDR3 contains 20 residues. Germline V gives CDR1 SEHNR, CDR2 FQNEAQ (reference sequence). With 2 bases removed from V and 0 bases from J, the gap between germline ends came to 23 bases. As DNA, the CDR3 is TGTGCCAGCAGCTTATCCCCTCGTGACTTACAACCGAGCTCCTACAATGAGCAGTTCCTC. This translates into CASSLSPRDLQPSSYNEQFL.

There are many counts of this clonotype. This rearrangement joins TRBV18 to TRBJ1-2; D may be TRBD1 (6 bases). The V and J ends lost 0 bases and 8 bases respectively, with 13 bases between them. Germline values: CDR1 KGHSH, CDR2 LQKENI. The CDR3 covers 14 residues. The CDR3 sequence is CASSPPTTGQGYTF. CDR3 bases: TGTGCCAGCTCACCACCAACTACAGGGCAAGGCTACACCTTC.

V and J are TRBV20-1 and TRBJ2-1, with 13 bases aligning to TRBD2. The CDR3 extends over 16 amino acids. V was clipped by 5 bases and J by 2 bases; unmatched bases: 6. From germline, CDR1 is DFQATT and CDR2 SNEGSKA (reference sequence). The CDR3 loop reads CSAPRLAGGAYNEQFF. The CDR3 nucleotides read TGCAGTGCTCCTAGACTAGCGGGAGGCGCCTACAATGAGCAGTTCTTC.

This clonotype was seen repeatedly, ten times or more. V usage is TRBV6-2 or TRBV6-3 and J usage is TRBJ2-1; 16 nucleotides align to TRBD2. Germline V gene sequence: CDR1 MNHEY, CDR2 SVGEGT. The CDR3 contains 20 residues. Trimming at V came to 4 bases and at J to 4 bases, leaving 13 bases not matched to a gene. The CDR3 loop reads CASSSPGLAGGLNRYNEQFF. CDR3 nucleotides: TGTGCCAGCAGTTCTCCGGGACTAGCGGGAGGGCTCAATCGATACAATGAGCAGTTCTTC.

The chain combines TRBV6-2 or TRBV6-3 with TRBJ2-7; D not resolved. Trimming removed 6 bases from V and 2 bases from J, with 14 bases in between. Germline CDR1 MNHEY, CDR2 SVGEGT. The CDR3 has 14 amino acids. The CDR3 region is CASSQVELPYEQYF. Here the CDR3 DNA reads TGTGCCAGCAGCCAAGTGGAACTACCCTACGAGCAGTACTTC.